This passage covers 31 T cell receptor beta chains from one sample sequenced in a study of blood T cell repertoires in COVID-19. The method was immunoSEQ multiplex PCR; TCRdb's version includes in-frame clones alone and lacks a portion of them. The repertoire holds hundreds of thousands of clones, with 80% to 90% as singletons. Material for sequencing was PBMCs or T cells enriched from blood (not recorded which). Receptor source: a man between 25 and 39 years old who had recovered from COVID-19.

This clone is a singleton in its sample. This chain links TRBV6-5 with TRBJ2-5; no clear D gene. CDR1 and CDR2 (germline): MNHEY, SVGAGI. Deletions cut 6 bases from V and 4 bases from J, with 3 bases between. The length of the CDR3 is 10 residues. CDR3 region: CASRRETQYF. In nucleotides, the CDR3 is TGTGCCAGCAGGCGAGAGACCCAGTACTTC.

This clone was counted a few times. The chain couples TRBV30 to TRBJ2-7, with 8 bases identical to TRBD1. V lost 1 base to trimming and J lost 1 base; unmatched junction nucleotides: 0. Germline V gene sequence: CDR1 GTSNPN, CDR2 SVGIG (reference sequence). The length of the CDR3 is 13 residues. The DNA of the CDR3 is TGTGCCTGGAGTGGACAGGGGTCCTACGAGCAGTACTTC. This encodes CAWSGQGSYEQYF.

The chain couples TRBV19 to TRBJ2-1, with a tentative D call TRBD2 (5 bases). Germline lookup yields CDR1 LNHDA and CDR2 SQIVND (reference sequence). Deletions cut 3 bases from V and 0 bases from J, with 18 bases between. The CDR3 covers 18 residues. CDR3 region: CASSMSRGPAYSYNEQFF. The CDR3, as DNA: TGTGCCAGTAGTATGTCGAGAGGGCCTGCCTACTCCTACAATGAGCAGTTCTTC.

The gene calls are TRBV3-1 (or the pseudogene TRBV3-2) and TRBJ2-2; D is possibly TRBD1 (5 bases). With 2 bases removed from V and 5 bases from J, the gap between germline ends came to 12 bases. The CDR3 is made up of 15 amino acids. Germline-derived CDR1 and CDR2 are LGHDT and YNNKEL (reference sequence). The CDR3 here is CASSQQVRVTGELFF. CDR3 sequence (DNA): TGTGCCAGCAGCCAACAAGTCAGGGTAACCGGGGAGCTGTTTTTT.

The gene calls are TRBV7-9 and TRBJ2-2; 7 bases are a match to TRBD2. The CDR3 covers 15 residues. V lost 1 base to trimming and J lost 5 bases; unmatched junction nucleotides: 4. Germline V gene data show CDR1 as SEHNR and CDR2 as FQNEAQ (reference sequence). Here the CDR3 reads CASSLEAGETGELFF. The CDR3 region has the DNA TGTGCCAGCAGCTTAGAGGCGGGAGAAACCGGGGAGCTGTTTTTT.

This rearrangement joins TRBV24-1 to TRBJ1-1; D is possibly TRBD1 (5 bases). From germline, CDR1 is KGHDR and CDR2 SFDVKD. Trimming left V 5 bases short and J 7 bases short, with 10 bases between. The CDR3 loop spans 12 amino acids. The CDR3 nucleotides are TGTGCCACCAGTGGTCAGGGTGGTGAAGCTTTCTTT. Translated: CATSGQGGEAFF.

The J gene is TRBJ1-2, the V gene TRBV11-2, with a weak D call TRBD1 (5 bases). This CDR3 has 14 amino acids. Germline values: CDR1 SGHAT, CDR2 FQNNGV. Trimming left V 2 bases short and J 2 bases short, with 9 bases between. The CDR3 DNA reads TGTGCCAGCAGCTTAAGGGGCGAAAACTATGGCTACACCTTC. The encoded protein is CASSLRGENYGYTF. The full variable domain, completed using reference TRBV11-2 and TRBJ1-2, is EAGVAQSPRYKIIEKRQSVAFWCNPISGHATLYWYQQILGQGPKLLIQFQNNGVVDDSQLPKDRFSAERLKGVDSTLKIQPAKLEDSAVYLCASSLRGENYGYTFGSGTRLTVV.

The J gene is TRBJ2-5, the V gene TRBV13, with TRBD2 identical over 7 bases. The CDR3 runs 15 residues. Germline V gene data show CDR1 as PRHDT and CDR2 as FYEKMQ (reference sequence). V shed 3 bases and J 0 bases; nucleotides not matched to a gene: 4. CDR3 nucleotides: TGTGCCAGCAGCTTGGGGGGGGTGGACCAAGAGACCCAGTACTTC. It encodes CASSLGGVDQETQYF.

The count of this clone is one. V usage is TRBV27 and J usage is TRBJ2-2; 7 nucleotides agree with TRBD2. CDR1 and CDR2 (germline): MNHEY, SMNVEV (reference sequence). Losses at the gene ends were 2 bases for V and 0 bases for J; bases not matched to a gene: 6. This CDR3 spans 17 amino acids. CDR3: CASSLRWLAANTGELFF. CDR3 bases: TGTGCCAGCAGTTTAAGGTGGCTAGCGGCGAACACCGGGGAGCTGTTTTTT.

This chain links TRBV11-2 with TRBJ1-2, with D hard to call. This CDR3 contains 12 residues. Germline values: CDR1 SGHAT, CDR2 FQNNGV. Trimming cost V 4 bases and J 4 bases, with 7 bases left between them. CDR3 residues: CASSSGLYGYTF. In DNA form, the CDR3 reads TGTGCCAGCAGCTCAGGACTCTATGGCTACACCTTC.

The chain employs TRBV28 and TRBJ2-2; D perhaps matches TRBD2 (5 bases). The CDR3 runs 15 residues. Per the germline V gene, CDR1 is MDHEN and CDR2 is SYDVKM. Trimming cost V 3 bases and J 5 bases, with 13 bases left between them. The CDR3 bases are TGTGCCAGCAGTTTGGGCTACCCGGGGACCGGGGAGCTGTTTTTT. Translating gives CASSLGYPGTGELFF.

The chain couples TRBV12-5 to TRBJ2-3; maybe TRBD1 (6 bases). The V gene lost 0 bases and the J gene lost 4 bases, with 14 bases spanning the gap. Germline V gives CDR1 LGHNT, CDR2 FRNRAP. The CDR3 has 16 residues. The CDR3 sequence: CASGLVVGGAADTQYF. The CDR3 region has the DNA TGTGCTAGTGGTTTGGTAGTTGGGGGCGCAGCAGATACGCAGTATTTT.

This clone has a single count. J is TRBJ2-1 and V is TRBV6-5; perhaps TRBD1 as D (6 bases). V was clipped by 10 bases and J by 9 bases, with 22 bases between them. Looked up from germline, CDR1 is MNHEY and CDR2 is SVGAGI. The CDR3 spans 14 residues. The CDR3 bases are TGTGCCACTGCATTAGACGAGGGCAGGGGTGAGCAGTTCTTC. The encoded protein is CATALDEGRGEQFF.

The chain carries TRBV6-5 and TRBJ1-2; D is undetermined. CDR1 MNHEY and CDR2 SVGAGI come from the germline V gene. Trimming shortened V by 6 bases and J by 8 bases, and 16 bases separated the two germline ends. This CDR3 spans 13 amino acids. CDR3 protein: CASRTTVSRGYTF. CDR3 bases: TGTGCCAGCAGAACAACCGTCTCCAGAGGCTACACCTTC.

V is TRBV19 and J is TRBJ1-5; a possible D gene is TRBD1 (5 bases). Trimming removed 7 bases at V and 3 bases at J, with 13 bases between. The V gene's germline CDR1 is LNHDA and CDR2 SQIVND (reference sequence). There are 14 residues in the CDR3. In nucleotides, the CDR3 is TGTGCCAGTAAGACCGACAGTCCCAATCAGCCCCAGCATTTT. Its translation is CASKTDSPNQPQHF.

The rearrangement links TRBV10-2 to TRBJ2-7; D might be TRBD2 (6 bases). V was shortened by 3 bases and J by 7 bases, with 22 bases between the two germline ends. Germline CDR1 WSHSY, CDR2 SAAADI. CDR3 size: 16 residues. As DNA, the CDR3 is TGCGCCAGCAGTGAATCCGCGGTCCGGACTATCGGGGAGCAGTACTTC. The encoded protein is CASSESAVRTIGEQYF.

This clone was found once. The J gene is TRBJ1-1, the V gene TRBV28, with unresolved D. Deletions cut 3 bases from V and 7 bases from J, with 9 bases between. CDR3 length: 12 amino acids. In germline, CDR1 is MDHEN, CDR2 SYDVKM. In DNA, the CDR3 is TGTGCCAGCAGTTTTCTGAAGCTTGAAGCTTTCTTT. This codes for CASSFLKLEAFF.

The chain recombines TRBV5-6 with TRBJ2-3; D might be TRBD2 (5 bases). This CDR3 comprises 14 residues. Trimming removed 4 bases from V and 2 bases from J, with 11 bases in between. Germline values: CDR1 SGHDT, CDR2 YYEEEE. CDR3 sequence reads: CASSRSGYTDTQYF. In DNA, the CDR3 is TGTGCCAGCAGCCGGAGCGGATACACAGATACGCAGTATTTT.

J is TRBJ2-3 and V is TRBV30, with 11 positions matching TRBD2. The CDR3 consists of 16 residues. J gave up 6 bases and V 0 bases, and 8 bases lay outside the gene matches. The germline CDR1 and CDR2 sequences are GTSNPN and SVGIG (reference sequence). The CDR3 reads CAWSVTTSGGIDTQYF. CDR3 DNA: TGTGCCTGGAGTGTAACTACTAGCGGGGGCATTGATACGCAGTATTTT.

The V call is TRBV6-4, the J call TRBJ2-2; the D gene is possibly TRBD2 (5 bases). CDR1 and CDR2 from the germline V gene are MRHNA and SNTAGT. The CDR3 loop spans 14 amino acids. The ends were cut back, 8 bases at V and 1 base at J, with 11 bases in the middle. DNA of the CDR3: TGTGCCAGCGAGAGGGAATTGAACACCGGGGAGCTGTTTTTT. Protein sequence: CASERELNTGELFF.

V and J are TRBV11-2 and TRBJ2-7; tentatively, D is TRBD1 (6 bases). The CDR3 spans 13 residues. Trimming left V 3 bases short and J 4 bases short, with 10 bases between. Germline CDR1 is SGHAT and CDR2 is FQNNGV. The CDR3 region is CASSFFGQYEQYF. The CDR3 region has the DNA TGTGCCAGCAGCTTCTTCGGACAGTACGAGCAGTACTTC.

The chain combines TRBV11-2 with TRBJ1-3; no firm D call. CDR1 SGHAT and CDR2 FQNNGV come from the germline V gene. Trimming stripped 2 bases from V and 8 bases from J, with 10 bases between. The CDR3 has 13 residues. The CDR3 loop reads CASSLIQTDTIYF. In nucleotides, the CDR3 is TGTGCCAGCAGCTTAATACAGACCGACACCATATATTTT. The full variable domain, completed using reference TRBV11-2 and TRBJ1-3, is EAGVAQSPRYKIIEKRQSVAFWCNPISGHATLYWYQQILGQGPKLLIQFQNNGVVDDSQLPKDRFSAERLKGVDSTLKIQPAKLEDSAVYLCASSLIQTDTIYFGEGSWLTVV.

The CDR3 DNA is TGTGCCAGTAGTATAGAGACAGAGAACACTGAAGCTTTCTTT. Translated, it gives CASSIETENTEAFF. The V call is TRBV19, the J call TRBJ1-1, with a weak D call TRBD1 (5 bases). V lost 0 bases and J lost 1, with 6 bases in between. This CDR3 is 14 amino acids long. Germline V gives CDR1 LNHDA, CDR2 SQIVND (reference sequence).

The V call is TRBV12-5, the J call TRBJ2-1; TRBD2 matches 9 bases. Germline lookup yields CDR1 LGHNT and CDR2 FRNRAP. V was pared by 0 bases and J by 5 bases, with 8 bases of the junction left unmatched. The CDR3 runs to 17 residues. The CDR3 loop reads CASGLVGGTSWDNEQFF. The CDR3, as DNA: TGTGCTAGTGGTTTGGTAGGGGGGACTAGCTGGGACAATGAGCAGTTCTTC.

This chain joins TRBV18 and TRBJ1-5, with 7 bases aligning to TRBD1. The CDR3 contains 17 residues. The V gene end was trimmed by 7 bases and the J gene end by 0 bases; junction bases not matched to a gene: 12. Germline-derived CDR1 and CDR2 are KGHSH and LQKENI. The CDR3 loop is CASFKDRDVNSNQPQHF. CDR3 nucleotides: TGTGCCAGCTTTAAAGACAGGGACGTCAATAGCAATCAGCCCCAGCATTTT.

CDR3 DNA sequence: TGTGCCAGCAGCTTAGGGCAGGGCTACTACAATGAGCAGTTCTTC. Protein sequence: CASSLGQGYYNEQFF. The V call is TRBV11-3, the J call TRBJ2-1, with D perhaps matching TRBD1 (5 bases). The CDR3 has 15 residues. Germline CDR1 and CDR2: SGHNT and YENEEA. The V end lost 1 base, the J end lost 3 bases, and 10 bases lay between the germline ends.

This chain joins TRBV30 and TRBJ1-2; D unclear. This CDR3 spans 16 amino acids. Per the germline V gene, CDR1 is GTSNPN and CDR2 is SVGIG (reference sequence). V was trimmed by 0 bases and J by 1 base, leaving 15 bases between them. CDR3 amino acids: CAWSVRLGGRNYGYTF. DNA for the CDR3: TGTGCCTGGAGTGTACGGTTAGGAGGGCGTAACTATGGCTACACCTTC.

The rearrangement links TRBV11-2 to TRBJ1-6; tentative D call: TRBD1 (5 bases). CDR3 length equals 16 residues. Trimming shortened V by 5 bases and J by 8 bases, and 19 bases separated the two germline ends. The V gene's germline CDR1 is SGHAT and CDR2 FQNNGV. Here the CDR3 reads CASSPDLAGSYSPLHF. DNA for the CDR3: TGTGCCAGCAGCCCAGACCTGGCAGGGTCTTATTCACCCCTCCACTTT.

This chain links TRBV27 with TRBJ2-2, with 7 bases lining up with TRBD1. The V gene end was trimmed by 4 bases and the J gene end by 6 bases; junction bases not matched to a gene: 2. The germline V gene has CDR1 MNHEY and CDR2 SMNVEV (reference sequence). This CDR3 region has 13 residues. In DNA, the CDR3 is TGTGCCAGCAGTTACCAGGGGGCCGGGGAGCTGTTTTTT. Translation: CASSYQGAGELFF.

The J gene is TRBJ2-7, the V gene TRBV4-1, with D maybe TRBD2 (6 bases). This CDR3 region has 16 residues. Per the germline V gene, CDR1 is MGHRA and CDR2 is YSYEKL. V was pared by 0 bases and J by 2 bases, with 14 bases between. This CDR3 is CASSQEGGGSTYEQYF. DNA for the CDR3: TGCGCCAGCAGCCAAGAGGGGGGAGGCTCTACCTACGAGCAGTACTTC.

V usage is TRBV24-1 and J usage is TRBJ2-1; 8 bases line up with TRBD2. V shed 5 bases, J shed 8 bases, and the junction held 7 bases outside the gene matches. The CDR3 covers 14 residues. Germline V gene sequence: CDR1 KGHDR, CDR2 SFDVKD. The DNA for the CDR3 is TGTGCCACCAGTGGGGCTAGCGGGTTCTATGAGCAGTTCTTC. Translated, it gives CATSGASGFYEQFF.